Listed below are T cell receptor beta chains from one sample, sequenced in a study of blood T cell repertoires in COVID-19. Profiling relied on immunoSEQ multiplex PCR, and the TCRdb table lists in-frame clones only, not all of them. The sample contains roughly 350,000 clones, 87% of which appear only once. The sequencing input was peripheral blood. These receptors were obtained from a woman aged 50 to 60 with COVID-19, enrolled during active disease. The CDR3 runs from the conserved cysteine through the conserved F or W. The order of the fields is J gene, V gene, CDR3 length, D gene, clone size, CDR3 DNA, CDR3 protein. A D gene is named only where the DNA matches it firmly. Expanded clones are given a class, and other clones once, few, many or no size at all.

>TRBJ2-2|TRBV19|15|NA|once
TGTGCCAGTAGCCTCAGTCCGGGTTACACCGGGGAGCTGTTTTTT
CASSLSPGYTGELFF
>TRBJ2-4|TRBV7-9|19|TRBD2|NA
TGTGCCAGCAGCTTAGCAGCGACTAGCGGGGGGGGCTCCCAAAACATTCAGTACTTC
CASSLAATSGGGSQNIQYF
>TRBJ2-7|TRBV2|11|NA|once
TGTGCCAGCAGTGCTATCTACGAGCAGTACTTC
CASSAIYEQYF
>TRBJ2-3|TRBV24-1|12|TRBD1|NA
TGTGCCACCAGTGTGGGCGGGACAGGGCAGTATTTT
CATSVGGTGQYF
>TRBJ1-3|TRBV9|12|NA|NA
TGTGCCAGCGGTGGCACTGGAAACACCATATATTTT
CASGGTGNTIYF
>TRBJ1-2|TRBV6-5|13|TRBD1|NA
TGTGCCAGCGCCCGGGACAGAACCAATGGCTACACCTTC
CASARDRTNGYTF
>TRBJ2-7|TRBV6-5|15|TRBD2|NA
TGTGCCAGCAGCGGGGGGGCCCTAGGGACCTACGAGCAGTACTTC
CASSGGALGTYEQYF
>TRBJ1-3|TRBV15|16|TRBD1|NA
TGTGCCACCAGTGAGGGGTGGGACAGCTCTGGAAACACCATATATTTT
CATSEGWDSSGNTIYF
>TRBJ1-4|TRBV18|16|NA|once
TGTGCCAGCTCACGCTCCCCGGGGGGACCTAATGAAAAACTGTTTTTT
CASSRSPGGPNEKLFF
>TRBJ1-2|TRBV6-5|16|TRBD1|NA
TGTGCCAGCAGTTACGGATGGACAGGGGAACTCGGTGGCTACACCTTC
CASSYGWTGELGGYTF
>TRBJ2-1|TRBV7-3|15|NA|NA
TGTGCCAGCAGCTCAGGGTCCAGCTCCTACAATGAGCAGTTCTTC
CASSSGSSSYNEQFF
>TRBJ1-2|TRBV7-9|14|TRBD1|NA
TGTGCCAGCAGCCCCCGACAGGGGATGGGTGGCTACACCTTC
CASSPRQGMGGYTF
>TRBJ2-5|TRBV10-3|13|NA|NA
TGTGCCATTCCTAGCGAATACCGAGAGACCCAGTACTTC
CAIPSEYRETQYF
>TRBJ2-7|TRBV30|13|NA|NA
TGTGCCTGGAGTGTAAAGGGGGCCTACGAGCAGTACTTC
CAWSVKGAYEQYF
>TRBJ1-1|TRBV29-1|13|NA|NA
TGCAGCGTTCGTACTCCCACGAACACTGAAGCTTTCTTT
CSVRTPTNTEAFF
>TRBJ1-2|TRBV27|16|TRBD1|many
TGTGCCAGCAGTTCGGTTGGGACAGGTCGAGGTTATGGCTACACCTTC
CASSSVGTGRGYGYTF
>TRBJ2-3|TRBV18|15|NA|NA
TGTGCCAGCTCACCACGTCCCGGAGTCACAGATACGCAGTATTTT
CASSPRPGVTDTQYF
>TRBJ2-1|TRBV29-1|12|NA|NA
TGCAGCGGCACGGGGTGGGTCAATGAGCAGTTCTTC
CSGTGWVNEQFF
>TRBJ1-4|TRBV6-6|15|NA|NA
TGTGCCAGCAGGTACCCCGGGGTGGAGGATGAAAAACTGTTTTTT
CASRYPGVEDEKLFF
>TRBJ2-6|TRBV19|17|NA|NA
TGTGCCAGTACCCTCGTCCAGGGGTACTCTGGGGCCAACGTCCTGACTTTC
CASTLVQGYSGANVLTF
>TRBJ1-1|TRBV30|11|NA|NA
TGTGCCTGGGGGAGTTACACTGAAGCTTTCTTT
CAWGSYTEAFF
>TRBJ2-7|TRBV15|12|NA|NA
TGTGCCACCAGCAGGGTAGGGGGAGAGCAGTACTTC
CATSRVGGEQYF
>TRBJ1-3|TRBV14|12|NA|NA
TGTGCCAGCAGCCATCCAGGAAACACCATATATTTT
CASSHPGNTIYF
>TRBJ2-5|TRBV19|16|NA|NA
TGTGCCAGTAGTATCTCAGGTAGTGGGCATCAAGAGACCCAGTACTTC
CASSISGSGHQETQYF
>TRBJ1-2|TRBV27|16|TRBD1|NA
TGTGCCAGCAGTCCGAAGCTGGGACAGGGGGCGGGTGGCTACACCTTC
CASSPKLGQGAGGYTF
>TRBJ2-7|TRBV14|16|TRBD1|few
TGTGCCAGCAGCCAACAGATGGGACAGGGCGCCTACGAGCAGTACTTC
CASSQQMGQGAYEQYF
>TRBJ2-5|TRBV13|16|TRBD2|NA
TGTGCCAGCAGCCTCGTCCGGCTAGCGGGAGGAGAGACCCAGTACTTC
CASSLVRLAGGETQYF
>TRBJ2-7|TRBV28|12|NA|NA
TGTGCCAGCAGTGGCGGGCCTCGCGAGCAGTACTTC
CASSGGPREQYF
>TRBJ2-1|TRBV4-1|15|NA|few
TGCGCCAGCAGTTTAACACCAAGCTCCTACAATGAGCAGTTCTTC
CASSLTPSSYNEQFF
>TRBJ1-1|TRBV5-1|15|NA|NA
TGCGCCAGCGGTAACGTGGAGGGCCAGTTACTTGGAGCTTTCTTT
CASGNVEGQLLGAFF
>TRBJ1-1|TRBV7-9|15|TRBD1|few
TGTGCCAGCAGCAAAAACAGGGGGCGCTTAACGGTAGCTTTCTTT
CASSKNRGRLTVAFF
>TRBJ2-4|TRBV7-2|15|TRBD2|NA
TGTGCCAGCAGCTTAGTCGGGGGGTCGGAAAACATTCAGTACTTC
CASSLVGGSENIQYF
>TRBJ2-1|TRBV5-6|14|TRBD1|once
TGTGCCAGCAGCCCCGGGACAGGGGGCTTTGAGCAGTTCTTC
CASSPGTGGFEQFF
>TRBJ1-2|TRBV4-1|16|TRBD1|NA
TGCGCCAGCAGCCAAGTAGGGACAGGAGGAACAGTCCGTCGCACCTTC
CASSQVGTGGTVRRTF
>TRBJ2-1|TRBV4-3|17|TRBD2|once
TGCGCCAGCAGCCAAGACCCCGCGGCTAGCGGATACAATGAGCAGTTCTTC
CASSQDPAASGYNEQFF
>TRBJ1-5|TRBV2|13|TRBD1|NA
TGTGCCAGCGGACCAGACAGGGATCAGCCCCAGCATTTT
CASGPDRDQPQHF
>TRBJ2-7|TRBV6-5|16|NA|NA
TGTGCCAGCAGTTACTCGGGGCAGTTCTTCTCCTACGAGCAGTACTTC
CASSYSGQFFSYEQYF
>TRBJ1-4|TRBV3-1/TRBV3-2|15|TRBD1|few
TGTGCCAGCAGCCCCCCCGGGACAGGAAATGAAAAACTGTTTTTT
CASSPPGTGNEKLFF
>TRBJ1-1|TRBV7-9|14|NA|NA
TGTGCCAGCAGCTTAGGGAGATCGAACACTGAAGCTTTCTTT
CASSLGRSNTEAFF
>TRBJ1-2|TRBV6-5|14|TRBD1|NA
TGTGCCAGCAGTCGGACAGGAGGTAACTATGGCTACACCTTC
CASSRTGGNYGYTF
>TRBJ2-7|TRBV6-5|15|TRBD1|once
TGTGCCAGCAGCCGAACCGGGACAGTTGCCTACGAGCAGTACTTC
CASSRTGTVAYEQYF
>TRBJ2-3|TRBV4-2|16|NA|once
TGTGCCAGCAGCCCCTTGGCGGGGAGTGGCACAGATACGCAGTATTTT
CASSPLAGSGTDTQYF
>TRBJ1-2|TRBV29-1|13|TRBD1|NA
TGCAGCGTTACACGGACAGGGCCTGGAGGCTACACCTTC
CSVTRTGPGGYTF
>TRBJ2-1|TRBV3-1/TRBV3-2|18|TRBD2|NA
TGTGCCAGCAGCCAAGTACGTAGCGGGGGGATTAATTACAATGAGCAGTTCTTC
CASSQVRSGGINYNEQFF
>TRBJ2-7|TRBV6-5|14|TRBD1|few
TGTGCCAGCAGACGAGGACAGGGGACGTACGAGCAGTACTTC
CASRRGQGTYEQYF
>TRBJ2-7|TRBV7-3|14|TRBD1|NA
TGTGCCAGCAGCCCGACTCCGGGACAGCTCGAGCAGTACTTC
CASSPTPGQLEQYF
>TRBJ2-1|TRBV11-2|17|TRBD2|NA
TGTGCCAGCAGCTTAGGCTCGGGACTAGCGGGTTCCCCCTGGCAGTTCTTC
CASSLGSGLAGSPWQFF
>TRBJ1-4|TRBV5-1|18|TRBD1|NA
TGCGCCAGCAGCTTGGTGGGACAGGGATCCGCGGCTAATGAAAAACTGTTTTTT
CASSLVGQGSAANEKLFF
>TRBJ2-1|TRBV7-6|16|NA|NA
TGTGCCAGCAGCCCACATTATGGTTCCGGGAACAATGAGCAGTTCTTC
CASSPHYGSGNNEQFF
>TRBJ2-1|TRBV6-2/TRBV6-3|15|TRBD2|NA
TGTGCCAGCAGTTATGCCGGGACTAGCGGGAGGCTCCGGTTCTTC
CASSYAGTSGRLRFF
>TRBJ2-1|TRBV7-7|15|TRBD2|NA
TGTGCTAGCAGCCCCCAAGCGGGAGCGGGGAATGAGCAGTTCTTC
CASSPQAGAGNEQFF
>TRBJ1-1|TRBV19|15|NA|NA
TGTGCCAGTAGTATAGGTGGAGGGACTGACACTGAAGCTTTCTTT
CASSIGGGTDTEAFF
>TRBJ1-1|TRBV5-1|14|TRBD1|few
TGCGCCAGCAGCAAACCGGACAGGGTTACTGAAGCTTTCTTT
CASSKPDRVTEAFF
>TRBJ1-1|TRBV7-9|17|NA|once
TGTGCCAGCAGCTTCTTTTTCTCGGGTGCGGGGGCCTCTGAAGCTTTCTTT
CASSFFFSGAGASEAFF
>TRBJ2-5|TRBV27|15|NA|NA
TGTGCCAGCAGTTTGTCCCTGGGAGGTGGGGAGACCCAGTACTTC
CASSLSLGGGETQYF
>TRBJ1-1|TRBV30|13|NA|NA
TGTGCCTGGAGTGTGTCTACAGTCTCCTGGGCTTTCTTT
CAWSVSTVSWAFF
>TRBJ2-3|TRBV10-3|16|TRBD2|NA
TGTGCCATCAGTCCTTGGACTAGCGGGGGCACAGATACGCAGTATTTT
CAISPWTSGGTDTQYF
>TRBJ1-1|TRBV11-3|15|TRBD1|NA
TGTGCCAGCAGCCTCACAGGGGGGGTGAACACTGAAGCTTTCTTT
CASSLTGGVNTEAFF